The 7 T cell receptor beta chains below come from one sample, sequenced in a study of blood T cells in healthy people across ages. With a J-beta primer mix and a sample-barcoded 5' primer, a second PCR ran roughly 6 to 11 cycles. TCRdb processed the 5' RACE reads anew with MiXCR; each CDR3 protein has one entry. The sample records some 1 million distinct CDR3 sequences, 45% being singletons. Sequenced material: blood. All receptors come from a woman in her sixties or seventies in good health.

As DNA, the CDR3 is TGTGCCAGCAGTTGGGGAAAAGCGTACACCTTC. It translates to CASSWGKAYTF. V and J are TRBV6-2 or TRBV6-3 and TRBJ1-2, with unresolved D. The germline V gene has CDR1 MNHEY and CDR2 SVGEGT. The CDR3 extends over 11 amino acids. V was trimmed by 4 bases and J by 11 bases, leaving 11 bases between them.

V and J are TRBV28 and TRBJ2-1; 8 nucleotides agree with TRBD2. The germline V gene encodes CDR1 MDHEN and CDR2 SYDVKM. CDR3 length: 14 residues. Losses at the gene ends were 8 bases for V and 9 bases for J; bases not matched to a gene: 12. As DNA, the CDR3 is TGTGCCAGCGTGCTGGGCGGGAGGTCCGGTGAGCAGTTCTTC. Protein sequence: CASVLGGRSGEQFF.

The V gene is TRBV28, the J gene TRBJ2-1, with TRBD2 identical over 11 bases. This CDR3 region has 16 residues. Losses at the gene ends were 5 bases for V and 4 bases for J; bases not matched to a gene: 7. Germline values: CDR1 MDHEN, CDR2 SYDVKM. In DNA form, the CDR3 reads TGTGCCAGCAGTAGGATAGCGGGAGGGCGGTACAATGAGCAGTTCTTC. Translation gives CASSRIAGGRYNEQFF.

This chain links TRBV20-1 with TRBJ2-5, with 7 bases aligning to TRBD1. The end of the DNA aligns better with TRBJ2-7, so the J call may be wrong. The CDR3 sequence is 14 residues long. The V gene's germline CDR1 is DFQATT and CDR2 SNEGSKA (reference sequence). This CDR3 is CSASRQGVHGEQYF. In DNA, the CDR3 is TGCAGTGCTAGCCGACAGGGAGTGCATGGCGAGCAGTACTTC.

This clonotype was observed many times. The chain joins TRBV12-5 to TRBJ2-1; no definite D call. This CDR3 has 16 residues. Deletions cut 3 bases from V and 6 bases from J, with 18 bases between. Germline values: CDR1 LGHNT, CDR2 FRNRAP. This chain's CDR3 is CASGFVVTMGFNEQFF. The CDR3 DNA reads as TGTGCTAGTGGTTTTGTGGTTACGATGGGTTTCAATGAGCAGTTCTTC.

The chain uses TRBV18 and TRBJ2-1, with TRBD2 matching over 9 bases. Germline assignment: CDR1 KGHSH and CDR2 LQKENI. V gave up 2 bases and J gave up 5 bases; unmatched junction bases: 4. This CDR3 has 15 amino acids. The CDR3 region is CASSPWGLANNEQFF. CDR3 in DNA: TGTGCCAGCTCACCATGGGGACTAGCAAACAATGAGCAGTTCTTC.

CDR3 DNA sequence: TGCAGTGCTAGTGCAGCTAGCGGGAGGGCTGCGTACTTC. Translation: CSASAASGRAAYF. This chain joins TRBV20-1 and TRBJ2-5; 12 bases align to TRBD2. Per germline, CDR1 DFQATT and CDR2 SNEGSKA (reference sequence). J was trimmed by 13 bases and V by 3 bases; bases with no gene match: 9. CDR3 length equals 13 residues.